The 26 T cell receptor beta chains listed next were all sequenced from one sample in a study of CD8 T cells in Susac syndrome. An input of roughly 0.45 to 1 ug of RNA was subjected to reverse transcription using random hexamers. TCRdb independently ran MiXCR on the immunoSEQ multiplex PCR reads; one entry per CDR3 protein. The repertoire holds fewer than 60,000 distinct CDR3 sequences, with approximately 95% as singletons. Sequencing was done on a sample of CD8+ T cells from PBMCs. The receptors here all came from a human donor with Susac syndrome.

DNA for the CDR3: TGCAGTGCTAGAGCTTTTCGGGACAGGGATCACGAGCAGTACTTC. The encoded protein is CSARAFRDRDHEQYF. The chain combines TRBV20-1 with TRBJ2-7; 9 positions match TRBD1. J was trimmed by 5 bases and V by 1 base; bases with no gene match: 9. Germline V gives CDR1 DFQATT, CDR2 SNEGSKA (reference sequence). This CDR3 spans 15 amino acids.

The chain couples TRBV5-1 to TRBJ1-2, with D uncertain. From germline, CDR1 is SGHRS and CDR2 YFSETQ. This CDR3 spans 15 amino acids. Deletions cut 0 bases from V and 13 bases from J, with 22 bases between. The CDR3 loop is CASSLESGLPPLLTF. In nucleotides, the CDR3 is TGCGCCAGCAGCTTGGAATCGGGCTTGCCTCCCCTACTCACCTTC.

The genes are TRBV2 and TRBJ2-3; 8 bases agree with TRBD1. The V gene end was trimmed by 10 bases and the J gene end by 4 bases; junction bases not matched to a gene: 4. This CDR3 spans 12 amino acids. In germline, CDR1 is SNHLY, CDR2 FYNNEI. The CDR3 sequence is CATATGADTQYF. The CDR3 DNA sequence: TGTGCCACCGCGACAGGGGCAGATACGCAGTATTTT. The full variable domain, in which reference TRBV2 and TRBJ2-3 provide the parts outside the CDR3, is EPEVTQTPSHQVTQMGQEVILRCVPISNHLYFYWYRQILGQKVEFLVSFYNNEISEKSEIFDDQFSVERPDGSNFTLKIRSTKLEDSAMYFCATATGADTQYFGPGTRLTVL.

This clonotype was seen once. The chain joins TRBV7-9 to TRBJ2-7, with D tentatively TRBD2 (7 bases). The germline gives CDR1 SEHNR, CDR2 FQNEAQ (reference sequence). CDR3 size: 13 residues. V was trimmed by 7 bases and J by 3 bases, leaving 13 bases between them. The CDR3 DNA is TGTGCCAGCAAGGGGGAGGGAAGCTACGAGCAGTACTTC. Translation: CASKGEGSYEQYF.

V usage is TRBV12-3 or TRBV12-4 and J usage is TRBJ2-5; D not resolved. This CDR3 spans 12 amino acids. Trimming took 4 bases from V and 5 from J, leaving 8 bases between them. The CDR3 spells CASSSAQETQYF. The CDR3 DNA sequence: TGTGCCAGCAGTTCGGCGCAGGAGACCCAGTACTTC.

This clonotype was observed a single time. The rearrangement joins TRBV29-1 to TRBJ1-4, with 7 bases lining up with TRBD1. Germline V lookup: CDR1 SQVTM, CDR2 ANQGSEA. This CDR3 region has 15 residues. With V trimmed by 6 bases and J by 8 bases, 15 bases remained unmatched. CDR3 residues: CSVSAEGGRGEKLFF. The CDR3, as DNA: TGCAGCGTATCAGCCGAAGGGGGCCGTGGAGAAAAACTGTTTTTT.

The rearrangement uses TRBV28 and TRBJ2-7; D not certain. This CDR3 has 13 residues. Germline-derived CDR1 and CDR2 are MDHEN and SYDVKM. V was clipped by 5 bases and J by 3 bases, with 11 bases between them. The CDR3 here is CASSPRPSYEQYF. DNA for the CDR3: TGTGCCAGCAGTCCCAGACCAAGCTACGAGCAGTACTTC.

The J gene is TRBJ2-7, the V gene TRBV20-1; D unresolved. The CDR3 has 12 residues. CDR1 and CDR2 from the germline V gene are DFQATT and SNEGSKA (reference sequence). V lost 4 bases to trimming and J lost 2 bases, with 9 bases between them. In nucleotides, the CDR3 is TGCAGTGCTACTGGGGATGCCTACGAGCAGTACTTC. Its protein product is CSATGDAYEQYF.

The rearrangement links TRBV6-5 to TRBJ1-1; unclear D gene. Trimming left V 5 bases short and J 3 bases short, with 16 bases between. This CDR3 has 15 residues. From germline, CDR1 is MNHEY and CDR2 SVGAGI. Written as DNA, the CDR3 is TGTGCCAGCAGTCCCTCCGCGGGCGGCGACACTGAAGCTTTCTTT. This codes for CASSPSAGGDTEAFF.

The chain links TRBV9 to TRBJ2-3; 9 bases line up with TRBD1. The CDR3 runs to 17 residues. CDR1 is SGDLS, CDR2 YYNGEE, per germline. The V gene end was trimmed by 3 bases and the J gene end by 0 bases; junction bases not matched to a gene: 8. In DNA, the CDR3 is TGTGCCAGCAGCGACTCCGGGACAGGGCATAGCACAGATACGCAGTATTTT. As protein: CASSDSGTGHSTDTQYF.

The V and J genes are TRBV9 and TRBJ2-5; D unclear. The germline gives CDR1 SGDLS, CDR2 YYNGEE. Trimming left V 0 bases short and J 5 bases short, with 8 bases between. The CDR3 totals 13 residues. The CDR3 protein is CASSVVGRETQYF. The CDR3 DNA follows: TGTGCCAGCAGCGTAGTGGGTAGGGAGACCCAGTACTTC.

The chain joins TRBV12-3 or TRBV12-4 to TRBJ1-2, with D perhaps TRBD1 (5 bases). The length of the CDR3 is 11 residues. V dropped 6 bases and J dropped 10 bases, with 12 bases sitting between them. In DNA, the CDR3 is TGTGCCAGCAGCTCCGGGACCATCTACACCTTC. Translating gives CASSSGTIYTF.

A word on this clonotype: At one of its ends the junction is not consistent with the germline gene, which may arise from a read error. The V and J genes are TRBV7-7 and TRBJ2-3, with a tentative D call TRBD2 (6 bases). This CDR3 is 14 amino acids long. Germline V gene data show CDR1 as SSHAT and CDR2 as FNYEAQ (reference sequence). The CDR3: CASSFDRETDTQYF. DNA for the CDR3: TGTGCTAGCAGCTTCGACCGGGAGACAGATACGCAGTATTTT.

The J gene is TRBJ2-7, the V gene TRBV30; D is unclear. Trimming removed 5 bases from V and 2 bases from J, with 7 bases in between. The germline V gene encodes CDR1 GTSNPN and CDR2 SVGIG (reference sequence). The CDR3 loop spans 11 amino acids. As DNA, the CDR3 is TGTGCCTGGGAGAAAGCCTACGAGCAGTACTTC. Translation: CAWEKAYEQYF. The variable domain in full, completed from reference TRBV30 and TRBJ2-7, reads SQTIHQWPATLVQPVGSPLSLECTVEGTSNPNLYWYRQAAGRGLQLLFYSVGIGQISSEVPQNLSASRPQDRQFILSSKKLLLSDSGFYLCAWEKAYEQYFGPGTRLTVT.

The chain uses TRBV9 and TRBJ2-5; D is unclear. CDR1 and CDR2 (germline): SGDLS, YYNGEE. This CDR3 has 15 residues. The V end lost 0 bases, the J end lost 2 bases, and 11 bases lay between the germline ends. The CDR3 loop reads CASSVAEWGQETQYF. The CDR3 DNA sequence: TGTGCCAGCAGCGTAGCCGAATGGGGTCAAGAGACCCAGTACTTC.

The gene calls are TRBV12-3 or TRBV12-4 and TRBJ2-7; 13 bases map to TRBD2. CDR3 length equals 15 residues. V lost 6 bases, J lost 0 bases, and 2 bases stayed unmatched. The CDR3 DNA sequence: TGTGCCAGCAGAAGACTAGCGGGGGGCTCCTACGAGCAGTACTTC. Translation gives CASRRLAGGSYEQYF.

This chain connects TRBV20-1 to TRBJ2-1; D possibly matches TRBD1 or TRBD2 (5 bases each). The CDR3 runs 11 residues. In germline, CDR1 is DFQATT, CDR2 SNEGSKA (reference sequence). V lost 4 bases and J lost 10, with 11 bases in between. CDR3 sequence reads: CSANPGREQFF. The CDR3 DNA follows: TGCAGTGCTAACCCAGGGAGAGAGCAGTTCTTC.

The rearrangement links TRBV30 to TRBJ1-4; no clear D. With 5 bases removed from V and 9 bases from J, the gap between germline ends came to 10 bases. CDR1 and CDR2 (germline): GTSNPN, SVGIG (reference sequence). The CDR3 extends over 11 amino acids. CDR3 residues: CAWQDGQKLFF. CDR3 in DNA: TGTGCCTGGCAGGACGGCCAAAAACTGTTTTTT. The full variable domain, in which reference TRBV30 and TRBJ1-4 provide the parts outside the CDR3, is SQTIHQWPATLVQPVGSPLSLECTVEGTSNPNLYWYRQAAGRGLQLLFYSVGIGQISSEVPQNLSASRPQDRQFILSSKKLLLSDSGFYLCAWQDGQKLFFGSGTQLSVL.

This sequence joins TRBV5-1 and TRBJ2-3; perhaps TRBD2 as D (5 bases). V lost 6 bases to trimming and J lost 1 base, with 12 bases between them. The germline V gene encodes CDR1 SGHRS and CDR2 YFSETQ. There are 14 residues in the CDR3. The CDR3 region is CASTEDFGTDTQYF. The CDR3 nucleotides are TGCGCCAGCACCGAGGACTTCGGCACAGATACGCAGTATTTT.

The J gene is TRBJ1-1, the V gene TRBV7-2; weak D call: TRBD1 (5 bases). V lost 5 bases and J 11 bases, leaving 12 bases between the germline ends. The CDR3 covers 11 residues. CDR1 is SGHTA and CDR2 is FQGNSA in the germline V gene. The CDR3 spells CASSPGAIAFF. Written as DNA, the CDR3 is TGTGCCAGCAGCCCCGGGGCGATCGCTTTCTTT. The full variable domain, with the rest looked up from reference TRBV7-2 and TRBJ1-1, is GAGVSQSPSNKVTEKGKDVELRCDPISGHTALYWYRQSLGQGLEFLIYFQGNSAPDKSGLPSDRFSAERTGGSVSTLTIQRTQQEDSAVYLCASSPGAIAFFGQGTRLTVV.

The sample holds a few counts of this clonotype. The genes are TRBV14 and TRBJ2-1; D call uncertain. The CDR3 extends over 11 amino acids. Germline loops: CDR1 SGHDN, CDR2 FVKESK. V was cut by 3 bases and J by 9 bases, with 6 bases left in between. The CDR3 sequence is CASSHGTEQFF. The CDR3 DNA is TGTGCCAGCAGCCACGGCACTGAGCAGTTCTTC.

This chain joins TRBV24-1 and TRBJ1-2; 7 nucleotides agree with TRBD1. Trimming at V came to 7 bases and at J to 4 bases, leaving 5 bases not matched to a gene. CDR1 and CDR2 (germline): KGHDR, SFDVKD. The CDR3 is 13 amino acids. CDR3 nucleotides: TGTGCCACCAGCGGAGGGGACAGCTATGGCTACACCTTC. Translating gives CATSGGDSYGYTF.

The chain is built from TRBV27 and TRBJ1-2, with 7 bases that match TRBD1. This CDR3 has 14 residues. V lost 6 bases and J lost 2; bases outside the gene matches: 6. CDR1 is MNHEY and CDR2 is SMNVEV in the germline V gene (reference sequence). The CDR3 DNA follows: TGTGCCAGCAGGTTGAGACAGGGCAACTATGGCTACACCTTC. The encoded protein is CASRLRQGNYGYTF.

The CDR3 is CASSIRPSGGPTGELFF. The DNA for the CDR3 is TGTGCCAGTAGTATCCGTCCTAGCGGGGGGCCGACCGGGGAGCTGTTTTTT. The chain joins TRBV19 to TRBJ2-2; 11 bases agree with TRBD2. Germline V CDR1 and CDR2: LNHDA, SQIVND (reference sequence). The CDR3 runs 17 residues. After removal of 3 bases from V and 5 bases from J, the junction contained 8 bases not matched to a gene.

This clonotype occurred a few times. The chain joins TRBV19 to TRBJ2-5; D is unclear. V was pared by 3 bases and J by 5 bases, with 10 bases between. From germline, CDR1 is LNHDA and CDR2 SQIVND (reference sequence). The CDR3 covers 13 residues. CDR3 in amino acids: CASSMTDWETQYF. CDR3 nucleotide sequence: TGTGCCAGTAGTATGACCGACTGGGAGACCCAGTACTTC. Drawing the rest from reference TRBV19 and TRBJ2-5, the complete variable domain is DGGITQSPKYLFRKEGQNVTLSCEQNLNHDAMYWYRQDPGQGLRLIYYSQIVNDFQKGDIAEGYSVSREKKESFPLTVTSAQKNPTAFYLCASSMTDWETQYFGPGTRLLVL.

This chain joins TRBV3-1 and TRBJ2-5; tentative D call: TRBD1 (6 bases). The CDR3 consists of 17 residues. Germline V CDR1 and CDR2: LGHDT, YNNKEL (reference sequence). The V end was cut by 0 bases, the J end by 4 bases, with 18 bases between. The CDR3 loop reads CASSQDWAGVILETQYF. CDR3 nucleotides: TGTGCCAGCAGCCAAGATTGGGCAGGGGTGATTTTAGAGACCCAGTACTTC.